These 8 T cell receptor beta chains originate from one sample sequenced in a study of T cell repertoires in cytomegalovirus infection. TCRdb re-called the reads with MiXCR, one entry per CDR3 protein. The table records more than 250,000 distinct CDR3 sequences, roughly 15% of them present only once. The sample taken for sequencing was PBMCs. The receptors were sampled from a human donor in good health (CMV status not recorded). Some clones in this sample may be carry-over from other donors' samples.

This clonotype was recorded at least ten times. This chain links TRBV4-2 with TRBJ2-7; D tentatively reads TRBD1 or TRBD2 (5 bases each). Per germline, CDR1 LGHNA and CDR2 YNFKEQ. V was pared by 0 bases and J by 2 bases, with 14 bases between. The CDR3 consists of 16 residues. The DNA for the CDR3 is TGTGCCAGCAGCCAAGATCTGGGGACGCTAGCCTACGAGCAGTACTTC. Protein product: CASSQDLGTLAYEQYF.

This clonotype was detected only a few times. This sequence joins TRBV4-1 and TRBJ1-4; the D is unclear. The germline gives CDR1 MGHRA, CDR2 YSYEKL. V lost 2 bases and J 4 bases, leaving 20 bases between the germline ends. This CDR3 is 18 amino acids long. CDR3 sequence reads: CASSQTTDIPGRNEKLFF. The DNA of the CDR3 is TGCGCCAGCAGCCAAACGACGGATATACCGGGCCGTAATGAAAAACTGTTTTTT.

This clonotype has a handful of counts. This chain uses TRBV29-1 with TRBJ1-2, with D perhaps matching TRBD1 (6 bases). The V gene lost 6 bases and the J gene lost 4 bases, with 18 bases spanning the gap. The CDR3 spans 14 residues. The V gene's germline CDR1 is SQVTM and CDR2 ANQGSEA. CDR3 nucleotide sequence: TGCAGCGTATCACGGGGGGCCCTGGGCTATGGCTACACCTTC. This translates into CSVSRGALGYGYTF.

This clonotype has only one observation. The chain carries TRBV6-4 and TRBJ2-2; TRBD1 agrees at 7 bases. CDR1 and CDR2 (germline): MRHNA, SNTAGT. This CDR3 contains 14 residues. V shed 8 bases, J shed 4 bases, and the junction held 7 bases outside the gene matches. The CDR3, as DNA: TGTGCCAGCTCTCGTTCAGGGGGCACCGGGGAGCTGTTTTTT. It codes for CASSRSGGTGELFF.

This clonotype occurred a few times. The rearrangement links TRBV29-1 to TRBJ2-5; TRBD1 matches at 7 bases. This CDR3 has 15 residues. The V and J ends lost 7 bases and 1 base, in that order; junction bases with no gene match: 12. Germline V lookup: CDR1 SQVTM, CDR2 ANQGSEA. The CDR3: CSGHRGTSIQETQYF. In nucleotides, the CDR3 is TGCAGCGGCCACAGGGGTACCTCTATCCAAGAGACCCAGTACTTC.

In its sample, this clonotype was seen a few times. This chain links TRBV9 with TRBJ2-2, with 8 bases lining up with TRBD2. The germline CDR1 and CDR2 sequences are SGDLS and YYNGEE. This CDR3 spans 15 amino acids. V shed 6 bases and J 2 bases; nucleotides not matched to a gene: 6. The CDR3 is CASKAAGANTGELFF. CDR3 nucleotide sequence: TGTGCCAGCAAGGCAGCGGGAGCTAACACCGGGGAGCTGTTTTTT.

This clonotype has a handful of counts. The chain carries TRBV28 and TRBJ2-5, with TRBD2 as a possible D gene (6 bases). The CDR3 contains 14 residues. Germline V gene sequence: CDR1 MDHEN, CDR2 SYDVKM. The V end lost 10 bases, the J end lost 5 bases, and 20 bases lay between the germline ends. CDR3 bases: TGTGCCACTAATCCGAAGAGCCGGGGGGAGACCCAGTACTTC. The encoded protein is CATNPKSRGETQYF.

The chain recombines TRBV29-1 with TRBJ1-2, with 8 positions matching TRBD1. With V trimmed by 4 bases and J by 7 bases, 5 bases remained unmatched. The CDR3 loop spans 12 amino acids. Germline lookup yields CDR1 SQVTM and CDR2 ANQGSEA. This CDR3 is CSVGGQGSGYTF. The CDR3 bases are TGCAGCGTTGGAGGACAGGGAAGTGGCTACACCTTC.